This entry concerns a single T cell receptor (beta chain). The sample comes from a study of cytomegalovirus exposure and HLA in healthy donors. The junction had 8 bases not matched to a gene; V was cut back by 5 bases and J by 8 bases. Germline loops: CDR1 SGHAT, CDR2 FQNNGV. The length of the CDR3 is 14 residues. PCR amplification relied on 60 Vbeta primers (plus 13 Jbeta primers). Only in-frame clones appear in the TCRdb table, and some are missing; sequencing was by immunoSEQ multiplex PCR. In total, the table holds roughly 36,000 clones. The chain couples TRBV11-2 to TRBJ1-1, with 10 bases identical to TRBD1. Sequences were obtained from PBMCs. This TCR was recovered from a woman aged 25 to 45 in good health and CMV-seropositive. The CDR3 region has the DNA TGTGCCAGCAGCAGACAGGGGGCCCCGTTGGAAGCTTTCTTT. This translates into CASSRQGAPLEAFF.